A selection of T cell receptor beta chains follows, all from one sample in a study of cytomegalovirus exposure and HLA in healthy donors. Assay: immunoSEQ multiplex PCR; the TCRdb copy retains only in-frame clones and omits some. The table lists about 170,000 clones, about 81% of them singletons, with about 2.7% in the top ten. The specimen sequenced was PBMCs. The receptors come from a woman between 50 and 59 years old in good health and CMV-seropositive. Both conserved end residues are part of each CDR3. A D gene is named only where the DNA matches it firmly. The size field is filled for only some rows; it gives once, few, many or a size class.

>TRBD1|TRBJ2-1|TRBV5-1|.
CASRDRPSSYNEQFF
TGCGCCAGCAGGGACAGGCCTAGCTCCTACAATGAGCAGTTCTTC
>TRBD2|TRBJ2-1|TRBV7-2|.
CASSLQLAGVGEQFF
TGTGCCAGCAGCTTACAACTAGCGGGGGTGGGTGAGCAGTTCTTC
>TRBD1|TRBJ1-2|TRBV15|.
CATSRDRGTDYGYTF
TGTGCCACCAGCAGAGATAGGGGGACAGACTATGGCTACACCTTC
>.|TRBJ1-3|TRBV6-5|.
CASSIGGSGNTIYF
TGTGCCAGCAGCATCGGGGGAAGTGGAAACACCATATATTTT
>.|TRBJ1-5|TRBV27|.
CASSPAGVQPQHF
TGTGCCAGCAGCCCGGCAGGGGTGCAGCCCCAGCATTTT
>TRBD1|TRBJ1-5|TRBV5-8|.
CASTGQGQPQHF
TGTGCCAGCACCGGACAGGGTCAGCCCCAGCATTTT
>TRBD1|TRBJ1-6|TRBV6-5|.
CASKPPGQNSPLHF
TGTGCCAGCAAACCCCCGGGACAGAATTCACCCCTCCACTTT
>.|TRBJ2-3|TRBV6-1|.
CASSSTGSSTDTQYF
TGTGCCAGCAGTTCGACAGGTTCTAGCACAGATACGCAGTATTTT
>TRBD1|TRBJ1-2|TRBV18|.
CASSTDRGPYGYTF
TGTGCCAGCTCGACGGACAGGGGGCCGTATGGCTACACCTTC
>TRBD1|TRBJ2-7|TRBV19|.
CASSIWDRFFF
TGTGCCAGTAGTATATGGGACAGGTTTTTCTTC
>.|TRBJ1-1|TRBV4-1|.
CASSRRQPNTEAFF
TGCGCCAGCAGCCGTAGACAGCCGAACACTGAAGCTTTCTTT
>TRBD2|TRBJ2-7|TRBV5-1|.
CASSPSPRGTTYEQYF
TGCGCCAGCAGCCCTTCCCCACGGGGGACTACCTACGAGCAGTACTTC
>TRBD1|TRBJ1-4|TRBV19|.
CASRAGTATNEKLFF
TGTGCCAGTAGGGCCGGGACAGCAACTAATGAAAAACTGTTTTTT
>.|TRBJ1-5|TRBV7-2|few
CASSSRPRGGQPQHF
TGTGCCAGCAGCTCGCGCCCCAGGGGCGGTCAGCCCCAGCATTTT
>TRBD1|TRBJ2-7|TRBV18|.
CASSPTTGTGRYEQYF
TGTGCCAGCTCACCAACGACCGGGACAGGGAGATACGAGCAGTACTTC
>.|TRBJ2-7|TRBV27|.
CASSQSTGTREQYF
TGTGCCAGCAGCCAGTCTACAGGGACCCGAGAGCAGTACTTC
>TRBD2|TRBJ2-5|TRBV9|.
CASSVGGAETQYF
TGTGCCAGCAGCGTGGGAGGGGCAGAGACCCAGTACTTC
>.|TRBJ2-7|TRBV19|.
CASSRGRDYEQYF
TGTGCCAGTAGTAGGGGCAGAGACTACGAGCAGTACTTC
>.|TRBJ1-2|TRBV6-6|.
CASKYRVGDYGYTF
TGTGCCAGCAAGTACAGGGTCGGAGACTATGGCTACACCTTC
>TRBD2|TRBJ2-2|TRBV23-1|.
CASSHPTSGDTGELFF
TGCGCCAGCAGTCACCCCACTAGCGGGGACACCGGGGAGCTGTTTTTT
>TRBD1|TRBJ1-1|TRBV19|once
CASSFGTGKKGLGAFF
TGTGCCAGTAGTTTCGGGACAGGGAAGAAGGGGCTGGGAGCTTTCTTT
>TRBD2|TRBJ2-7|TRBV10-2|.
CASGIGGGSYEQYF
TGCGCCAGTGGGATCGGGGGGGGTAGCTACGAGCAGTACTTC
>TRBD2|TRBJ2-3|TRBV9|.
CASSEQGLANTDTQYF
TGTGCCAGCAGCGAGCAGGGACTAGCGAACACAGATACGCAGTATTTT
>TRBD2|TRBJ2-6|TRBV5-1|.
CASAAGETGANVLTF
TGCGCCAGCGCCGCGGGGGAAACTGGGGCCAACGTCCTGACTTTC
>.|TRBJ1-2|TRBV7-9|.
CASSAGQLYGYTF
TGTGCCAGCAGCGCCGGACAGCTCTATGGCTACACCTTC
>.|TRBJ1-1|TRBV14|.
CASSQWGDEAFF
TGTGCCAGCAGCCAGTGGGGAGATGAAGCTTTCTTT
>.|TRBJ2-7|TRBV27|.
CASSLVRLGSEQYF
TGTGCCAGCAGCCTAGTCAGACTAGGTTCCGAGCAGTACTTC
>.|TRBJ1-1|TRBV29-1|.
CSVEDPTDTEAFF
TGCAGCGTTGAAGATCCAACAGACACTGAAGCTTTCTTT
>TRBD2|TRBJ2-1|TRBV12-5|few
CASSPGTSPHNEQFF
TGTGCTAGTAGCCCCGGGACTAGCCCCCACAATGAGCAGTTCTTC
>TRBD2|TRBJ2-3|TRBV7-6|few
CASSTLYGGAGGTDTQYF
TGTGCCAGCAGTACCCTGTACGGGGGGGCCGGCGGCACAGATACGCAGTATTTT
>.|TRBJ2-5|TRBV7-8|.
CASSPRSGLNQETQYF
TGTGCCAGCAGCCCGCGGTCAGGGCTTAACCAAGAGACCCAGTACTTC
>.|TRBJ1-1|TRBV18|.
CASSPVGRGYGTEAFF
TGTGCCAGCTCACCAGTCGGTCGAGGGTATGGCACTGAAGCTTTCTTT
>.|TRBJ1-2|TRBV6-6|.
CASRRQDQYGYTF
TGTGCCAGCAGGAGACAGGACCAATATGGCTACACCTTC
>TRBD2|TRBJ2-3|TRBV4-1|few
CASSPGLVTDTQYF
TGCGCCAGCAGCCCCGGACTAGTCACAGATACGCAGTATTTT
>.|TRBJ2-7|TRBV2|.
CASSQNYEQYF
TGTGCCAGCAGTCAGAACTACGAGCAGTACTTC
>.|TRBJ1-6|TRBV4-1|few
CASSQEWAGTDSPLHF
TGCGCCAGCAGCCAAGAATGGGCGGGGACCGACTCACCCCTCCACTTT
>TRBD2|TRBJ2-1|TRBV11-2|.
CASSFWRTSNEQFF
TGTGCCAGCAGCTTTTGGCGGACTAGCAATGAGCAGTTCTTC
>.|TRBJ2-1|TRBV11-3|few
CASSLGGIRGRNEQFF
TGTGCCAGCAGCCTAGGGGGTATCAGGGGAAGGAATGAGCAGTTCTTC
>.|TRBJ1-1|TRBV5-6|.
CASFETGRTEAFF
TGTGCCAGCTTCGAGACAGGTAGGACTGAAGCTTTCTTT
>TRBD1|TRBJ1-2|TRBV5-4|.
CASSSTGTGGYTF
TGTGCCAGCAGCTCGACAGGGACGGGTGGCTACACCTTC
>TRBD2|TRBJ2-5|TRBV5-1|.
CASSLAAGGVETQYF
TGCGCCAGCAGCCTCGCCGCGGGGGGGGTTGAGACCCAGTACTTC
>TRBD1|TRBJ2-7|TRBV10-1|.
CASSEGTGGAYEQYF
TGCGCCAGCAGTGAGGGGACAGGGGGAGCCTACGAGCAGTACTTC
>.|TRBJ2-7|TRBV18|.
CASSPQSGKSYEQYF
TGTGCCAGCTCACCCCAGTCAGGGAAGAGCTACGAGCAGTACTTC
>.|TRBJ2-7|TRBV2|.
CASSAPGVGYEQYF
TGTGCCAGCAGTGCCCCAGGGGTTGGCTACGAGCAGTACTTC
>TRBD2|TRBJ2-7|TRBV5-4|once
CASSLVMSGGNEQYF
TGTGCCAGCAGCTTGGTAATGTCGGGGGGTAACGAGCAGTACTTC
>.|TRBJ1-1|TRBV27|.
CASSTGGSLTEAFF
TGTGCCAGCTCTACGGGGGGATCGTTGACTGAAGCTTTCTTT
>.|TRBJ1-2|TRBV7-2|.
CASSLTSRVGYTF
TGTGCCAGCAGCTTAACCAGCAGGGTCGGCTACACCTTC
>TRBD2|TRBJ2-1|TRBV19|once
CASRSRGGTNEQFF
TGTGCCAGCAGGTCCCGGGGGGGGACGAATGAGCAGTTCTTC
>.|TRBJ1-2|TRBV5-5|.
CASSLWEGYGYTF
TGTGCCAGCAGCTTGTGGGAGGGCTATGGCTACACCTTC
>TRBD1|TRBJ2-7|TRBV6-6|.
CASSSRGIYEQYF
TGTGCCAGCAGTTCCAGGGGGATATACGAGCAGTACTTC
>.|TRBJ2-1|TRBV11-3|.
CASSLGGSYNEQFF
TGTGCCAGCAGCCTCGGGGGATCCTACAATGAGCAGTTCTTC
>.|TRBJ2-1|TRBV19|few
CASSLSYNEQFF
TGTGCCAGTAGTCTTTCCTACAATGAGCAGTTCTTC
>.|TRBJ1-1|TRBV21-1|.
CARTLGQPIPEAFF
TGTGCCAGGACCCTGGGACAACCGATCCCTGAAGCTTTCTTT
>.|TRBJ1-1|TRBV29-1|.
CSGAKGDWKAFF
TGCAGCGGGGCCAAAGGGGATTGGAAAGCTTTCTTT
>.|TRBJ1-6|TRBV2|.
CASVTLEDSPLHF
TGTGCCAGCGTGACCCTGGAGGATTCACCCCTCCACTTT
>.|TRBJ1-1|TRBV19|.
CASSIGQMNTEAFF
TGTGCCAGTAGTATAGGACAGATGAACACTGAAGCTTTCTTT
>.|TRBJ1-5|TRBV2|.
CASKEDRDTNQPQHF
TGTGCCAGCAAGGAGGACCGGGACACCAATCAGCCCCAGCATTTT